This T cell receptor (beta chain) was sequenced in a study of blood T cells in healthy people across ages. Overall study: Template switching picked up about one barcoded beta molecule for each two T cells.

The study's findings and limits: Diversity figures based on one million T cells were deemed too low. Higher diversity, along with more naive CD4+ cells, distinguished long-lived donors from aged donors. Per million T cells, TCR beta diversity dropped about linearly as age rose.

The CDR3 spans 14 residues. Germline CDR1 MNHNS, CDR2 SASEGT. Together with a sample-barcoded 5' primer, a J-beta primer mix was included in a second PCR lasting roughly 6 to 12 cycles. TCRdb re-called the 5' RACE reads through MiXCR, storing one row per CDR3 protein. This sample has about 1 million distinct CDR3 sequences; under 45% occur once, and the top ten carry under 20%. On this clonotype itself: Its antigen is still unknown.

Sequencing was carried out using blood. This rearrangement joins TRBV6-1 to TRBJ2-4; 9 bases are shared with TRBD1. The J call is in doubt because the DNA end fits TRBJ2-7 better. The TCR sequence derives from a woman aged 60-70 years in good health. In nucleotides, the CDR3 is TGTGCCAGCAGTGATACAGGGGGCCCCTACGAGCAGTACTTC. Protein sequence: CASSDTGGPYEQYF.